This T cell receptor beta chain was recovered during a study of T cell repertoires in cytomegalovirus infection. Study-level background: CMV infection plus the matching HLA type was flagged by public TCR beta signatures.

TCRdb re-called the reads through MiXCR, storing one row per CDR3 protein. The sample has under 150,000 distinct CDR3 sequences; 7% to 10% are singletons. This clonotype was seen at least ten times. Antigen specificity is unknown. Findings of the study overall: Within the response measured ex vivo, HLA-C-restricted CMV-specific TCR beta clonotypes were dominant.

The length of the CDR3 is 15 residues. Germline loops: CDR1 MDHEN, CDR2 SYDVKM. V shed 4 bases, J shed 2 bases, and the junction held 7 bases outside the gene matches. V usage is TRBV28 and J usage is TRBJ2-5; 7 bases are shared with TRBD2. The receptor comes from a human donor in good health (CMV status not recorded). Some clones in this sample may be carry-over from other donors' samples. The sequencing sample was made of PBMCs. CDR3 amino acids: CASSSRMGGQETQYF. The CDR3, as DNA: TGTGCCAGCAGTTCCCGTATGGGAGGGCAAGAGACCCAGTACTTC.